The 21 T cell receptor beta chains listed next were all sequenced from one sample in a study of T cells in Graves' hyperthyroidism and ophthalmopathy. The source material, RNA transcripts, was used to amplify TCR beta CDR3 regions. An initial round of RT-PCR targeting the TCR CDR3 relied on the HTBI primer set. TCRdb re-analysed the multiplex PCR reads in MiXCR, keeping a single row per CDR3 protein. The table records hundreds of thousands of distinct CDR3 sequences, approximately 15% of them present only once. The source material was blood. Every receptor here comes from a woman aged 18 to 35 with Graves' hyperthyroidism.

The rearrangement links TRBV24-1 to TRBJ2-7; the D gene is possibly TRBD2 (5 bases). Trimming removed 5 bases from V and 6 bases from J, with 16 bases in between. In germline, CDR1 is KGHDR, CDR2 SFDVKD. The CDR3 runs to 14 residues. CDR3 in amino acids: CATSAPGSSREQYF. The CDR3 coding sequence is TGTGCCACCAGTGCCCCGGGGAGCTCTCGCGAGCAGTACTTC.

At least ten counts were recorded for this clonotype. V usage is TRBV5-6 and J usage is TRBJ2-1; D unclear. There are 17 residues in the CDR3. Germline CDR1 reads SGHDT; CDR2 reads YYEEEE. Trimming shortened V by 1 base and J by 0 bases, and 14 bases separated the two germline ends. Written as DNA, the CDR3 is TGTGCCAGCAGCTTGCGCCTCCGGGTTTTCTCCTACAATGAGCAGTTCTTC. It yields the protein CASSLRLRVFSYNEQFF.

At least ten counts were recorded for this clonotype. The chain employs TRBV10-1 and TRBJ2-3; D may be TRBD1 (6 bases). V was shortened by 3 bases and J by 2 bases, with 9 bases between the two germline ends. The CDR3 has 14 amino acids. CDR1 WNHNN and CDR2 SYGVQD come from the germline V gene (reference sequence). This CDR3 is CASSERTATDTQYF. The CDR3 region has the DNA TGCGCCAGCAGTGAAAGGACAGCCACAGATACGCAGTATTTT.

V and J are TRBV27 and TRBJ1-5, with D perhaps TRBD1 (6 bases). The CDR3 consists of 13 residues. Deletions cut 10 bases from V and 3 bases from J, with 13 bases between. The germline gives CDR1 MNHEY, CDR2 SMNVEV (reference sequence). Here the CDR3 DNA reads TGTGCCAACCCAGGACAGTCCAATCAGCCCCAGCATTTT. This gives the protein CANPGQSNQPQHF.

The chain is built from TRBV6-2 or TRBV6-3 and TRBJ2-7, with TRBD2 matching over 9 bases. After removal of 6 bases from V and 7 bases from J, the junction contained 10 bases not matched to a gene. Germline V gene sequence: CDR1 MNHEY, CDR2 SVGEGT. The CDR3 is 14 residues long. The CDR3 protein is CASRPLAGAGEQYF. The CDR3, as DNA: TGTGCCAGCAGGCCATTAGCGGGAGCTGGAGAGCAGTACTTC.

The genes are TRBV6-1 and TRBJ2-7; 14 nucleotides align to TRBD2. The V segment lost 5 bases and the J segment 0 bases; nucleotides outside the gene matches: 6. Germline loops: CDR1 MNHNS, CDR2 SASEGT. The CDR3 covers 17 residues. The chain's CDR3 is CASSRRTSGRTSYEQYF. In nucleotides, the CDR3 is TGTGCCAGCAGTCGAAGGACTAGCGGGAGGACCTCCTACGAGCAGTACTTC.

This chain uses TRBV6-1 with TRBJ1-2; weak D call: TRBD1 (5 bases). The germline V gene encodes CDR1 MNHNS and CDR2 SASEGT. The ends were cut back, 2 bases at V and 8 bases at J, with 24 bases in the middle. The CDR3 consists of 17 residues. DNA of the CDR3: TGTGCCAGCAGTGAATATGTCCCGCGACAGATTTGGCTCGGCTACACCTTC. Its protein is CASSEYVPRQIWLGYTF.

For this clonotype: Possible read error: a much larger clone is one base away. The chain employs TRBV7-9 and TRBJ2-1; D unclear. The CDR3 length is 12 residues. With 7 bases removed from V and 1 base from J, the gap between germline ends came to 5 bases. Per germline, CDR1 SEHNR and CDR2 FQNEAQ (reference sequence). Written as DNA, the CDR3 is TGTGCCAGCACGGTATCCTACAATGAGCAGTTCTTC. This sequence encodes CASTVSYNEQFF.

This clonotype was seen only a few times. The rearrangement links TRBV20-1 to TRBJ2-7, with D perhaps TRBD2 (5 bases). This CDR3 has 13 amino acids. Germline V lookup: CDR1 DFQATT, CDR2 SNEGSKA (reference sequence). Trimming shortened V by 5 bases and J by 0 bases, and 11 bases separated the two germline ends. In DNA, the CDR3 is TGCAGTGCTCCGAAGGAGGTCTCCTACGAGCAGTACTTC. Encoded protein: CSAPKEVSYEQYF.

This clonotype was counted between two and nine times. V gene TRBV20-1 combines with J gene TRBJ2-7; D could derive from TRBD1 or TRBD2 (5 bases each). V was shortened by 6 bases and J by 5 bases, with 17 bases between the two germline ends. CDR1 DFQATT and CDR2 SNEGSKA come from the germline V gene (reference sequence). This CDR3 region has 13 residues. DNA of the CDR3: TGCAGTGCCCCGAGGGGCGGGTGGGACGAGCAGTACTTC. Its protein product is CSAPRGGWDEQYF.

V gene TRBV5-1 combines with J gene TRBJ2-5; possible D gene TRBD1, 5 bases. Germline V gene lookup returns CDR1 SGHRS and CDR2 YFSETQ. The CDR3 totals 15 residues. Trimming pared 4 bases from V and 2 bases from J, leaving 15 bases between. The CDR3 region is CASSLRGQKQETQYF. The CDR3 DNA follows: TGCGCCAGCAGCCTAAGGGGCCAGAAACAAGAGACCCAGTACTTC.

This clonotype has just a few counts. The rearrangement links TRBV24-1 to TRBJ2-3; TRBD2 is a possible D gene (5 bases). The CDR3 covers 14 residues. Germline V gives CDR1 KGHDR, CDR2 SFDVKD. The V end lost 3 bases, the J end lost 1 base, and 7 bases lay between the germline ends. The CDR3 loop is CATSDRRGTDTQYF. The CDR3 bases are TGTGCCACCAGTGATCGGCGGGGCACAGATACGCAGTATTTT.

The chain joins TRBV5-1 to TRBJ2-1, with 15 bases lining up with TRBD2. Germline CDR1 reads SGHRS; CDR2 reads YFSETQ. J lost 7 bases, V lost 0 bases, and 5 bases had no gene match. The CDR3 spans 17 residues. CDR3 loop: CASSLVGGTSGRNEQFF. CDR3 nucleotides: TGCGCCAGCAGCTTGGTGGGGGGGACTAGCGGGAGGAATGAGCAGTTCTTC.

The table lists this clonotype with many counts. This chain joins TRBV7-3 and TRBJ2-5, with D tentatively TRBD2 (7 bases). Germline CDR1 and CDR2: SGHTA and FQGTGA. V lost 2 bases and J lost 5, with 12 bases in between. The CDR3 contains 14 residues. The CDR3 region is CASSLRGAGETQYF. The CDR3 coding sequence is TGTGCCAGCAGCTTACGGGGGGCGGGCGAGACCCAGTACTTC.

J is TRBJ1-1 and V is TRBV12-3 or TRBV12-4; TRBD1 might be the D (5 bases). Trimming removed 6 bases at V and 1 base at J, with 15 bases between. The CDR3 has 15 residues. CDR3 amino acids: CASRSYGGTNTEAFF. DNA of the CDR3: TGTGCCAGCAGGTCCTATGGCGGGACGAACACTGAAGCTTTCTTT.

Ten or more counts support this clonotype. Written as DNA, the CDR3 is TGTGCCAGCAGCATCGGACAGAGCTACGAGCAGTACTTC. This codes for CASSIGQSYEQYF. This chain links TRBV5-6 with TRBJ2-7; the D gene is possibly TRBD1 (6 bases). CDR3 size: 13 residues. Trimming left V 4 bases short and J 3 bases short, with 11 bases between. The germline V gene encodes CDR1 SGHDT and CDR2 YYEEEE.

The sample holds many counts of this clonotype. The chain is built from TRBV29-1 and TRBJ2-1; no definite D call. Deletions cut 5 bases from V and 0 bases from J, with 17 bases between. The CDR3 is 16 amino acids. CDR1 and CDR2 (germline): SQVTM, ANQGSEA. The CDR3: CSVLFQFGSSYNEQFF. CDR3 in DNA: TGCAGCGTTTTATTCCAGTTTGGTAGCTCCTACAATGAGCAGTTCTTC.

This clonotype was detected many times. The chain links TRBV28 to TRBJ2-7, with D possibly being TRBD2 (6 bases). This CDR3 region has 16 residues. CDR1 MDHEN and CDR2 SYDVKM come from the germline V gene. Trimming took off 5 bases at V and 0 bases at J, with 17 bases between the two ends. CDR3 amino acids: CASSPMQGLLSYEQYF. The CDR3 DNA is TGTGCCAGCAGTCCGATGCAGGGACTTCTCTCCTACGAGCAGTACTTC.

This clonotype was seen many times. CDR3 sequence (DNA): TGTGCCAGCAGCCGGCTGACAGATTACGAGCAGTACTTC. Translated, it gives CASSRLTDYEQYF. This chain connects TRBV13 to TRBJ2-7; D possibly corresponds to TRBD1 (5 bases). From germline, CDR1 is PRHDT and CDR2 FYEKMQ (reference sequence). The V and J ends lost 5 bases and 4 bases respectively, with 12 bases between them. The CDR3 has 13 amino acids.

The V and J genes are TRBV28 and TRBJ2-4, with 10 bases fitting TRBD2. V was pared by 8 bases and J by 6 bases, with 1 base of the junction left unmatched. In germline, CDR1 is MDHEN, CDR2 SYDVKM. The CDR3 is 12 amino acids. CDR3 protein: CASSSGRNIQYF. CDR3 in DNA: TGTGCCAGCTCTAGCGGGAGAAACATTCAGTACTTC.

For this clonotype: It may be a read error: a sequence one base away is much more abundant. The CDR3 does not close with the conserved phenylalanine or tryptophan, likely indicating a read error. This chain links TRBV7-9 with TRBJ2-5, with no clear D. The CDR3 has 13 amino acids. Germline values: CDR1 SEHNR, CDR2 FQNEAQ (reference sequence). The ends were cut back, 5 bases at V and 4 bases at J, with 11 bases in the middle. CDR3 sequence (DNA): TGTGCCAGCAGCCCGAGATCCGGAGAGACCCAGTACCTC. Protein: CASSPRSGETQYL.